This TCR beta chain was identified in a study of Ad26.COV2.S vaccination and SARS-CoV-2 variants. Study at large: COV1001, an Ad26.COV2.S trial, supplied this vaccine-arm donor.

Germline V gene data show CDR1 as ENHRY and CDR2 as SYGVKD. Between the trimmed V and J ends, which lost 0 bases and 5 bases, there was a span of 8 bases. The CDR3 sequence is 14 residues long. Study-level points and caveats: Non-spike TCR breadth was similar in vaccine and placebo recipients. Placebo recipients had lower spike-specific TCR breadth than vaccine recipients.

On this clone itself: The antigen is undetermined.

Treatment specified: around 19 received Ad26.COV2.S at low or high dose, single or two shots; 5 received placebo; per-sample allocation not given. Collection of the samples took place on day 63 after the first injection of vaccine or placebo. Some clones are missing from TCRdb's copy, which holds only in-frame ones; the method was immunoSEQ multiplex PCR. The sample records 200,000 to 300,000 clones, approximately 90% being singletons. The chain links TRBV10-3 to TRBJ2-1; no reliable D call. This clonotype originated in a person between 18 and 60 years old who received the Ad26.COV2.S COVID-19 vaccine or a placebo. Sequenced here: peripheral blood, sampled in a trial of Ad26.COV2.S vaccine versus placebo. The CDR3 coding sequence is TGTGCCATCAGTGAGTCCGGCGGAAACAATGAGCAGTTCTTC. Amino acid sequence: CAISESGGNNEQFF.